This T cell receptor (beta chain) was obtained from a study of blood T cell repertoires in COVID-19. Study as a whole: From the United States, Italy and Spain came samples of acute and convalescent COVID-19. Nucleic acid was either cDNA or gDNA, and it came from T cells, B-cell-depleted T cells, or PBMCs.

The CDR3 contains 18 residues. V shed 4 bases, J shed 1 base, and the junction held 11 bases outside the gene matches. Germline V gene data show CDR1 as SGHRS and CDR2 as YFSETQ. Here immunoSEQ multiplex PCR was the method, and the copy in TCRdb shows in-frame clones only, minus some. Among approximately 250,000 clones listed, roughly 88% were seen once. Sequencing input: peripheral blood. The TCR comes from a woman in her 70s with COVID-19, enrolled during active disease. J is TRBJ2-2 and V is TRBV5-1, with TRBD2 matching 9 bases. The CDR3, as DNA: TGCGCCAGCAGCCCGTGGGCTAGCGGGACTAAGAACACCGGGGAGCTGTTTTTT. Its translation is CASSPWASGTKNTGELFF.